These T cell receptor beta chains were read from a single sample in a study of post-analysis software for immune sequencing data. TCRdb reprocessed the PCR reads with MiXCR, giving one entry per CDR3 protein. The profile covers approximately 570,000 distinct CDR3 sequences, with roughly 46% appearing a single time and around 1.7% taken by the ten largest. Sample: blood. The receptors stem from a girl aged 10 to 17 with multiple sclerosis. CDR3s include the opening cysteine and the closing phenylalanine or tryptophan. The order of the fields is D gene, J gene, clone size, V gene, CDR3 DNA, CDR3 protein. A D gene is named only where the DNA matches it firmly. Clone size is not always given. Where it is, it says once, few, many or a class for expanded clones.

>NA|TRBJ2-7|NA|TRBV15
TGTGCCACCAGCAGACAACGGGGGTCCTACGAGCAGTACTTC
CATSRQRGSYEQYF
>NA|TRBJ1-6|NA|TRBV12-3/TRBV12-4
TGTGCCAGCAGGGCGTCCGGGGTCCAGGATTCACCCCTCCACTTT
CASRASGVQDSPLHF
>NA|TRBJ2-5|few|TRBV7-8
TGTGCCAGCAGCTTAGAGGGTAGCGAGGGCCAAGAGCAGTACTTC
CASSLEGSEGQEQYF
>TRBD1|TRBJ2-2|NA|TRBV29-1
TGCAGCGTTTTCGGGACAGGGAACACCGGGGAGCTGTTTTTT
CSVFGTGNTGELFF
>NA|TRBJ2-1|NA|TRBV11-2
TGTGTCAGCAGCTTAGATCTGGTGGTAGCCTTCCCCGAGTGGAATGAGCAGTTCTTC
CVSSLDLVVAFPEWNEQFF
>TRBD1|TRBJ2-7|NA|TRBV30
TGTGCCTGGAGCACCGGGACAGGGACCTACGAGCAGTACTTC
CAWSTGTGTYEQYF
>TRBD2|TRBJ2-1|NA|TRBV20-1
TGCAGTGCTTCTAGCGGGTCTGGTGGTGAGCAGTTCTTC
CSASSGSGGEQFF
>TRBD1|TRBJ2-2|NA|TRBV7-2
TGTGCCAGCCGGGACAGGGTACACACCGGGGAGCTGTTTTTT
CASRDRVHTGELFF
>NA|TRBJ1-2|NA|TRBV7-6
TGTGCCAGCACCATGGGAGGTGTGGGAGGCTACACCTTC
CASTMGGVGGYTF
>NA|TRBJ2-7|NA|TRBV6-1
TGTGCCAGCAACCCGGTAGAGGGACCCTACGAGCAGTACTTC
CASNPVEGPYEQYF
>NA|TRBJ2-7|few|TRBV7-8
TGTGCCAGCAACGAAGGAGGGTCCGGGTACGAGCAGTACTTC
CASNEGGSGYEQYF
>TRBD1|TRBJ1-1|few|TRBV5-1
TGCGCCAGCAGCTTGGACAGGGGTTCGGACACTGAAGCTTTCTTT
CASSLDRGSDTEAFF
>NA|TRBJ2-3|NA|TRBV2
TGTGCCAACAGGCAAGGGTGGTTGACAGATACGCAGTATTTT
CANRQGWLTDTQYF
>TRBD2|TRBJ2-1|few|TRBV20-1
TGCAGTGCTAGTGCCAGCGGGGGTTACAATGAGCAGTTCTTC
CSASASGGYNEQFF
>TRBD1|TRBJ2-7|NA|TRBV3-1
TGTGCCAGCAGCCAAGGAGGGGGCTTTGCACGCGAGCAGTACTTC
CASSQGGGFAREQYF
>NA|TRBJ1-5|once|TRBV20-1
TGCAGTGCTGCTCCCAGCAGGGATCAGCCCCAGCATTTT
CSAAPSRDQPQHF
>NA|TRBJ2-7|NA|TRBV5-1
TGCGCCAGCAGGTACAGCCTTACCTACGAGCAGTACTTC
CASRYSLTYEQYF
>NA|TRBJ2-1|NA|TRBV5-1
TGCGCCAGCAGCCAGGAACTAGGGTACAATGAGCAGTTCTTC
CASSQELGYNEQFF
>NA|TRBJ2-5|NA|TRBV25-1
TGTGCCAGCAGTGCGCAGGGGAGGGAGACCCAGTACTTC
CASSAQGRETQYF
>TRBD2|TRBJ2-1|few|TRBV30
TGTGCCTGGAGTGGCGGCGGGAGGGCCGGGTCCTACAATGAGCAGTTCTTC
CAWSGGGRAGSYNEQFF
>TRBD1|TRBJ1-5|NA|TRBV20-1
TGCAGTGCTACGCCAGGGGACAGCTATAGCAATCAGCCCCAGCATTTT
CSATPGDSYSNQPQHF
>NA|TRBJ1-4|NA|TRBV2
TGTGCCACCCGCGGATTGGAACTGTTTTTT
CATRGLELFF
>NA|TRBJ1-2|NA|TRBV20-1
TGCAGTGCTAGGACTGGGACGACGGATGGCTACACCTTC
CSARTGTTDGYTF
>TRBD2|TRBJ2-5|NA|TRBV4-1
TGCGCCAGCAGCCAAGTTTTGGATGGGAGGGGAGGAGGAGAGACCCAGTACTTC
CASSQVLDGRGGGETQYF
>NA|TRBJ1-5|few|TRBV5-1
TGCGCCAGCAGCTTGGAGGGAGGGATTCAGCCCCAGCATTTT
CASSLEGGIQPQHF
>NA|TRBJ2-5|few|TRBV7-2
TGTGCCAGCGATCAGTTCCCGAGAGGGACCCAGTACTTC
CASDQFPRGTQYF
>NA|TRBJ2-7|NA|TRBV5-1
TGTGCCAGCACCAACAAGGACTACGAGCAGTACTTC
CASTNKDYEQYF
>TRBD2|TRBJ2-3|NA|TRBV5-1
TGCGCCAGCAGCGTGACTAGCGGGGGCACAGATACGCAGTATTTT
CASSVTSGGTDTQYF
>NA|TRBJ2-6|NA|TRBV29-1
TGCACCGCAGGGGAATCTGGGGCCAACGTCCTGACTTTC
CTAGESGANVLTF
>TRBD2|TRBJ2-1|NA|TRBV4-2
TGTGCCAGCAGCCAAGCGGTGGGAGGGTACAATGAGCAGTTCTTC
CASSQAVGGYNEQFF
>TRBD2|TRBJ2-5|NA|TRBV12-3/TRBV12-4
TGTGCCAGCAGTCGGACTAGCGGGGGGCTAGAGACCCAGTACTTC
CASSRTSGGLETQYF
>TRBD1|TRBJ1-1|NA|TRBV5-4
TGTGCCAGCAGCAACGACCCGGGACAGATGAACACTGAAGCTTTCTTT
CASSNDPGQMNTEAFF
>NA|TRBJ2-5|NA|TRBV6-4
TGTGCCAGCAGTGACTCACTTCCTTCTGGTGAGCAGTACTTC
CASSDSLPSGEQYF
>NA|TRBJ2-1|NA|TRBV4-1
TGCGCCAGCAGCCAAGATGGGATATGGGACGGGCGTTACAATGAGCAGTTCTTC
CASSQDGIWDGRYNEQFF